A selection of T cell receptor beta chains follows, all from one sample in a study of cytomegalovirus exposure and HLA in healthy donors. Assay used: immunoSEQ multiplex PCR; TCRdb lists only in-frame clones, some missing. The sample totals fewer than 75,000 clones. Sequenced sample: PBMCs. The source is a boy aged 10-17 years in good health and CMV-seronegative. Each CDR3 is given with its conserved first and last residue. Each record gives: V gene, J gene, D gene, CDR3 protein, CDR3 DNA. The D gene is left open where the match is weak.

TRBV7-2	TRBJ2-2	-	CASSLGRGELFF	TGTGCCAGCAGCTTAGGTCGGGGGGAGCTGTTTTTT
TRBV5-1	TRBJ1-1	TRBD1	CASSSGTAMNTEAFF	TGCGCCAGCAGCTCCGGGACAGCCATGAACACTGAAGCTTTCTTT
TRBV7-2	TRBJ1-1	-	CASSLDNAEAFF	TGTGCCAGCAGTTTGGACAACGCTGAAGCTTTCTTT
TRBV27	TRBJ1-5	-	CASSPQPTVSNQPQHF	TGTGCCAGCAGTCCGCAACCGACAGTTAGCAATCAGCCCCAGCATTTT
TRBV2	TRBJ2-7	TRBD1	CATNRDRSYEQYF	TGTGCCACCAACCGGGACAGGTCCTACGAGCAGTACTTC
TRBV5-1	TRBJ2-7	-	CASSLGLVTLSYEQYF	TGCGCCAGCAGCTTGGGGCTTGTCACCCTCTCCTACGAGCAGTACTTC
TRBV7-9	TRBJ1-6	-	CASSLGDSPLHF	TGTGCCAGCAGCTTGGGCGATTCACCCCTCCACTTT
TRBV27	TRBJ2-3	TRBD2	CASSPTSGRRGDTQYF	TGTGCCAGCAGCCCGACTAGCGGGAGGCGGGGAGATACGCAGTATTTT
TRBV4-1	TRBJ2-5	TRBD1	CASSQVITDRPRKTQYF	TGCGCCAGCAGCCAAGTAATAACGGACAGGCCCCGTAAGACCCAGTACTTC
TRBV5-1	TRBJ1-5	-	CASSEGTTPTTQHF	TGCGCCAGCAGCGAAGGGACTACCCCTACGACCCAGCATTTT
TRBV2	TRBJ1-1	-	CASSEAYGNTEAFF	TGTGCCAGCAGTGAAGCCTACGGGAACACTGAAGCTTTCTTT
TRBV10-1	TRBJ2-2	-	CASGETGITGELFF	TGCGCCAGCGGGGAAACAGGGATCACCGGGGAGCTGTTTTTT
TRBV5-1	TRBJ1-3	-	CASRESGSGNTIYF	TGCGCCAGCCGGGAGAGTGGTAGTGGAAACACCATATATTTT
TRBV19	TRBJ2-3	-	CASSIGPETDTQYF	TGTGCCAGTAGTATAGGGCCCGAAACAGATACGCAGTATTTT
TRBV30	TRBJ1-1	-	CAGAQGSTEAFF	TGTGCCGGGGCGCAGGGGAGTACTGAAGCTTTCTTT
TRBV4-3	TRBJ2-2	TRBD2	CASSQDGIAGDTGELFF	TGCGCCAGCAGCCAAGATGGGATAGCGGGAGACACCGGGGAGCTGTTTTTT
TRBV7-2	TRBJ2-7	-	CASAAGPREQYF	TGTGCCAGCGCGGCTGGCCCCCGGGAGCAGTACTTC
TRBV6-1	TRBJ1-5	TRBD1	CASSESSGGRNQPQHF	TGTGCCAGCAGTGAATCCTCAGGGGGCCGGAATCAGCCCCAGCATTTT
TRBV30	TRBJ2-3	-	CAWSVRERDTQYF	TGTGCCTGGAGTGTGCGGGAAAGAGATACGCAGTATTTT
TRBV30	TRBJ2-5	TRBD2	CAWNIAGGRRETQYF	TGTGCCTGGAATATAGCGGGGGGACGTCGGGAGACCCAGTACTTC
TRBV12-5	TRBJ1-3	-	CASGLQGGNTIYF	TGTGCTAGTGGTTTGCAGGGGGGAAACACCATATATTTT
TRBV7-2	TRBJ1-2	TRBD1	CASSPIRTGENGYTF	TGTGCCAGCAGCCCAATAAGGACAGGGGAGAATGGCTACACCTTC
TRBV7-2	TRBJ2-5	TRBD1	CASSRTGTQETQYF	TGTGCCAGCAGTCGGACAGGGACCCAAGAGACCCAGTACTTC
TRBV27	TRBJ2-1	TRBD2	CASSLRLAGVHEQFF	TGTGCCAGCAGTTTAAGACTAGCGGGAGTTCATGAGCAGTTCTTC
TRBV27	TRBJ2-7	TRBD1	CASSSGQGPYEQYF	TGTGCCAGCAGTTCGGGACAGGGGCCCTACGAGCAGTACTTC
TRBV7-2	TRBJ1-1	-	CASSLDRVEAFF	TGTGCCAGCAGCTTAGACAGGGTTGAAGCTTTCTTT
TRBV19	TRBJ1-5	TRBD1	CASSRQGRESAYQHF	TGTGCCAGTAGTAGACAGGGTCGGGAATCAGCCTACCAGCATTTT
TRBV11-2	TRBJ2-5	-	CASSLAGNGETQYF	TGTGCCAGCAGCTTAGCGGGGAACGGGGAGACCCAGTACTTC
TRBV18	TRBJ1-1	-	CASSPSGGAGTEAFF	TGTGCCAGCTCACCAAGCGGAGGGGCGGGCACTGAAGCTTTCTTT
TRBV6-1	TRBJ1-5	-	CASSEFGLDSNQPQHF	TGTGCCAGCAGTGAGTTCGGACTGGATAGCAATCAGCCCCAGCATTTT
TRBV13	TRBJ2-1	TRBD1	CASSSTGSRFNEQFF	TGTGCCAGCAGCTCGACAGGGAGTAGGTTCAATGAGCAGTTCTTC
TRBV4-2	TRBJ2-1	-	CASSQALLGNEQFF	TGTGCCAGCAGCCAGGCCTTACTAGGTAATGAGCAGTTCTTC
TRBV4-1	TRBJ1-3	-	CASSQGSGNTIYF	TGCGCCAGCAGCCAAGGTAGTGGAAACACCATATATTTT
TRBV11-2	TRBJ1-2	TRBD1	CASSLTGGPDYGYTF	TGTGCCAGCAGCCTAACAGGGGGCCCGGACTATGGCTACACCTTC
TRBV9	TRBJ1-3	-	CASNVDGAGGLIYF	TGTGCCAGCAACGTGGATGGAGCCGGGGGGCTAATATATTTT
TRBV5-4	TRBJ1-1	-	CASSGGEGAFF	TGTGCCAGCTCGGGGGGGGAGGGGGCTTTCTTT
TRBV2	TRBJ2-2	-	CAFDGTNTGELFF	TGTGCCTTTGACGGGACTAACACCGGGGAGCTGTTTTTT
TRBV30	TRBJ1-1	TRBD1	CAWDRDRNTEAFF	TGTGCCTGGGACCGGGACAGGAACACTGAAGCTTTCTTT
TRBV2	TRBJ2-7	TRBD1	CASSERQGRTEEQYF	TGTGCCAGCAGTGAAAGACAGGGGAGAACTGAAGAGCAGTACTTC
TRBV27	TRBJ2-3	-	CASSALGAADTQYF	TGTGCCAGCAGCGCGTTGGGGGCGGCAGATACGCAGTATTTT
TRBV28	TRBJ2-6	TRBD1	CASVTGGSSSGANVLTF	TGTGCCAGCGTCACAGGGGGCTCGAGCTCTGGGGCCAACGTCCTGACTTTC
TRBV5-6	TRBJ2-3	TRBD2	CASSLAAGDTQYF	TGTGCCAGCAGCCTAGCGGCCGGAGATACGCAGTATTTT
TRBV4-2	TRBJ2-5	TRBD1	CASSQEPGQREETQYF	TGTGCCAGCAGCCAGGAACCGGGACAGAGGGAAGAGACCCAGTACTTC
TRBV19	TRBJ2-7	TRBD1	CASSIGTGGYEQYF	TGTGCCAGTAGTATTGGGACAGGGGGTTACGAGCAGTACTTC
TRBV5-1	TRBJ1-2	-	CASRTDANYGYTF	TGCGCCAGCAGGACAGACGCTAACTATGGCTACACCTTC
TRBV13	TRBJ2-1	-	CASSADGLNEQFF	TGTGCCAGCAGCGCGGACGGACTCAATGAGCAGTTCTTC
TRBV6-4	TRBJ1-2	TRBD1	CASTSGTGNNYGYTF	TGTGCCAGCACCTCCGGGACAGGAAATAACTATGGCTACACCTTC
TRBV9	TRBJ2-7	-	CASSAQGRFTYEQYF	TGTGCCAGCAGCGCACAGGGAAGATTTACCTACGAGCAGTACTTC
TRBV10-1	TRBJ1-1	-	CASSDRGGVTEAFF	TGCGCCAGCAGTGACAGGGGCGGTGTGACTGAAGCTTTCTTT
TRBV5-4	TRBJ2-3	-	CASSLPLADTQYF	TGTGCCAGCAGCTTGCCCCTAGCGGATACGCAGTATTTT
TRBV5-5	TRBJ1-5	TRBD1	CASSLGGTGRQPQHF	TGTGCCAGCAGCTTGGGCGGGACAGGTCGGCAGCCCCAGCATTTT
TRBV19	TRBJ2-1	TRBD1	CASSEDRANYNEQFF	TGTGCCAGTAGTGAGGACAGGGCTAACTACAATGAGCAGTTCTTC
TRBV14	TRBJ1-1	-	CASSQGSSGTEAFF	TGTGCCAGCAGCCAAGGGTCATCAGGAACTGAAGCTTTCTTT
TRBV2	TRBJ1-1	-	CASQTGFTEAFF	TGTGCCAGCCAAACAGGGTTCACTGAAGCTTTCTTT
TRBV25-1	TRBJ2-1	TRBD2	CASSERGSAIIIYEQFF	TGTGCCAGCAGTGAGCGCGGGAGCGCAATAATAATTTATGAGCAGTTCTTC